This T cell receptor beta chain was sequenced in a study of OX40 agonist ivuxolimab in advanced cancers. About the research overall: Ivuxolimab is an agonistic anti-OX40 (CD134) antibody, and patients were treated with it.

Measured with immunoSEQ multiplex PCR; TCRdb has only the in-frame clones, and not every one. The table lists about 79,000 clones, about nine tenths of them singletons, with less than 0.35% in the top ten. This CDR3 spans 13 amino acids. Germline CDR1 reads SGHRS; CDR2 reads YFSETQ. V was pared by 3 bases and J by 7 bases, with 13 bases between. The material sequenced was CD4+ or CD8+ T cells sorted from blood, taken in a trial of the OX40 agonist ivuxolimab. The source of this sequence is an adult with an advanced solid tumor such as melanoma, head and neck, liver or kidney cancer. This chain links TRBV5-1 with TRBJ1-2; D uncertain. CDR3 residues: CASSSGLGGGYTF. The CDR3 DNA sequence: TGCGCCAGCAGCTCCGGCCTCGGCGGTGGCTACACCTTC.